This TCR beta chain was captured by sequencing in a study of T cells in Graves' hyperthyroidism and ophthalmopathy. Template material for amplifying TCR beta CDR3 regions consisted of RNA transcripts. The HTBI primer set drove a first-round RT-PCR of the TCR CDR3. TCRdb re-analysed the multiplex PCR reads in MiXCR, keeping a single row per CDR3 protein. The table records fewer than 700,000 distinct CDR3 sequences, around 15% of them present only once. Uncontrolled infection, other autoimmune disease, pregnancy and lactation each barred patients from inclusion. Study-wide results and limits: It was a median about seven months before onset that the model predicted ophthalmopathy.

This clonotype has ten or more counts. What it binds is not known. V lost 5 bases, J lost 9 bases, and 6 bases stayed unmatched. The CDR3 loop spans 13 amino acids. Per germline, CDR1 SGHVS and CDR2 FQNEAQ. Specimen: blood. The TCR was taken from a young woman with Graves' hyperthyroidism. V is TRBV7-8 and J is TRBJ2-1; 8 bases are shared with TRBD1. The CDR3 region is CASSIRQGLEQFF. The CDR3 nucleotides are TGTGCCAGCAGCATTCGACAGGGGCTTGAGCAGTTCTTC.